The clone carrying this T cell receptor (beta chain) has just a few counts. What it binds is not known. This sample is part of a study of spatial heterogeneity in lung cancer. CDR1 is LGHDT and CDR2 is YNNKEL in the germline V gene (reference sequence). The ends were cut back, 4 bases at V and 1 base at J, with 4 bases in the middle. This CDR3 comprises 12 residues. Notes on the study in general: In tumors, expanded intratumoral alpha and beta TCR counts tracked mutation counts. Estimates put coverage of tumor T cells 5.5% to 8% for alpha and over 12% for beta chains.

TCRdb ran MiXCR on the 5' RACE reads and lists one entry per CDR3 protein. This sample yields some 15,000 distinct CDR3 sequences, of which roughly 7.3% are seen a single time; about 9% belongs to the top ten. Time point specified: sample taken at primary tumor resection. Patients with untreated early-stage non-small cell lung cancer, numbering 55 to 75, were the donors. Whole RNA, which was extracted from tumor, nontumor lung tissue or frozen PBMC, was sequenced without any cell sorting. The chain has TRBV3-1 and TRBJ2-5; D unresolved. This TCR derives from a male donor with early-stage non-small cell lung cancer. Source: lung tumor tissue, taken at surgery. DNA of the CDR3: TGTGCCAGCAGCCGTTTCCAAGAGACCCAGTACTTC. This codes for CASSRFQETQYF.